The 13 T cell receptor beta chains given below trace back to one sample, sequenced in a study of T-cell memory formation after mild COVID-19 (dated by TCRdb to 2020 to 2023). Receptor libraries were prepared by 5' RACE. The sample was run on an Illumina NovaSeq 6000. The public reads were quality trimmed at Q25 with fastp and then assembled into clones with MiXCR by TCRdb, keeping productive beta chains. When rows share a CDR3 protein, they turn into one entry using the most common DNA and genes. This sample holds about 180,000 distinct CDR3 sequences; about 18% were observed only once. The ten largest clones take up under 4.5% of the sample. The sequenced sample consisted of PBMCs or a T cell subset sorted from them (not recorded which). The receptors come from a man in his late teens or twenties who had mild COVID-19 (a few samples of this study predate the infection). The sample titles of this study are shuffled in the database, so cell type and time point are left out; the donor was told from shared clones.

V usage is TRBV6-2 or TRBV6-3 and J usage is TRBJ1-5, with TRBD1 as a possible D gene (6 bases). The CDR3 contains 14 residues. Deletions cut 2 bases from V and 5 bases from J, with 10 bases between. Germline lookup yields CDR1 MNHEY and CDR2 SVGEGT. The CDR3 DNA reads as TGTGCCAGCAGTTACGACAGGAATTATCAGCCCCAGCATTTT. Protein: CASSYDRNYQPQHF.

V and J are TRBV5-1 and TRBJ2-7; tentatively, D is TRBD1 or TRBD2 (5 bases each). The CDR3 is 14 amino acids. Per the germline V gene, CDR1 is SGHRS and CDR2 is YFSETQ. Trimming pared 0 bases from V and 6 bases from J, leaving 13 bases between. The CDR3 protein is CASSLDGTAGEQYV. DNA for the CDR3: TGCGCCAGCAGCTTGGATGGGACCGCGGGCGAGCAGTACGTC.

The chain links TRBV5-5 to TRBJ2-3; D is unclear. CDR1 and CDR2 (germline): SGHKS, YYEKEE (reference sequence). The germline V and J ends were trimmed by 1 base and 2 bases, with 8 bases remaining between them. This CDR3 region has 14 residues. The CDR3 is CASSLSGPTDTQYF. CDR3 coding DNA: TGTGCCAGCAGCTTGTCTGGACCCACAGATACGCAGTATTTT.

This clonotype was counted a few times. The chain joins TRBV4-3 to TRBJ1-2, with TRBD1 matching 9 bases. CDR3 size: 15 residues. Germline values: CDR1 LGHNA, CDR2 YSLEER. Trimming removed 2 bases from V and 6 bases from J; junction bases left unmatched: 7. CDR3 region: CASSQPDRGLDGYTF. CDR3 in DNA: TGCGCCAGCAGCCAACCGGACAGGGGACTCGATGGCTACACCTTC.

The CDR3 region is CASSRGLYPEAFF. CDR3 DNA sequence: TGTGCCAGCAGCCGCGGGTTATACCCCGAAGCTTTCTTT. This chain links TRBV7-9 with TRBJ1-1, with D unresolved. This CDR3 has 13 residues. Trimming left V 5 bases short and J 8 bases short, with 15 bases between. Per the germline V gene, CDR1 is SEHNR and CDR2 is FQNEAQ (reference sequence).

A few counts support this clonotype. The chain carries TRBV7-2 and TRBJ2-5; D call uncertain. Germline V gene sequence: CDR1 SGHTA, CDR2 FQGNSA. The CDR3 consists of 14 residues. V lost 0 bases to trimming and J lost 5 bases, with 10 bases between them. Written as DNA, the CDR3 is TGTGCCAGCAGCTTAGCGAGGATGAAGGAGACCCAGTACTTC. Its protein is CASSLARMKETQYF.

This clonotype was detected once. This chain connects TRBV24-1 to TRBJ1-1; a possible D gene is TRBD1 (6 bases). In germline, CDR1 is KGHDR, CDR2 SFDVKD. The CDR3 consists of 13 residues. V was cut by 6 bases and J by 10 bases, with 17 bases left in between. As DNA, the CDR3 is TGTGCCACCAGTCACGCAGGGACATCCAGAGCTTTCTTT. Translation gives CATSHAGTSRAFF.

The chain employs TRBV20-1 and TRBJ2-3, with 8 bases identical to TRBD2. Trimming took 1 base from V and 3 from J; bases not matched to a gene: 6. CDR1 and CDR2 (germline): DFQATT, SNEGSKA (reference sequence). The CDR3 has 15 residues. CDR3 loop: CSARGGSGETDTQYF. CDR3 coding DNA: TGCAGTGCTAGAGGGGGTAGCGGGGAAACAGATACGCAGTATTTT.

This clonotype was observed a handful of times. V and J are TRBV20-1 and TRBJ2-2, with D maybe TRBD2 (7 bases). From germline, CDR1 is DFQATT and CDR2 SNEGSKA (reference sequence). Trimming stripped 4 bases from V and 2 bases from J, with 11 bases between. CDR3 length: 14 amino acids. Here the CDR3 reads CSATWGGNTGELFF. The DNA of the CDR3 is TGCAGTGCTACCTGGGGGGGCAACACCGGGGAGCTGTTTTTT.

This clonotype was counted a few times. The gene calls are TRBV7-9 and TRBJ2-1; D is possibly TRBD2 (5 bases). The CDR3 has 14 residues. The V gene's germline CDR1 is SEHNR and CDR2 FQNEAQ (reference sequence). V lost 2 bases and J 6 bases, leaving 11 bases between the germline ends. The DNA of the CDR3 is TGTGCCAGCAGCTTATGGGGAGAGAGCAATGAGCAGTTCTTC. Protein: CASSLWGESNEQFF.

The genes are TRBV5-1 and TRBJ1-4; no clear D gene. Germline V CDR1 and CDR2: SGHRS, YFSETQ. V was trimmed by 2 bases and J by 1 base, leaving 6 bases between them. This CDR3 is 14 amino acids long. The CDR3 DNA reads TGCGCCAGCAGCTTCTTTGGAACTAATGAAAAACTGTTTTTT. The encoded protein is CASSFFGTNEKLFF.

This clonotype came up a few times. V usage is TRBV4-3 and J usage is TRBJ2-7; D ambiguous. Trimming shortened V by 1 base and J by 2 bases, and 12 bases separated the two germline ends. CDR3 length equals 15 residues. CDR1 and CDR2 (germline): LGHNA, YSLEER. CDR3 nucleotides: TGCGCCAGCAGCCAAGGTTCCCTGGGGACCTACGAGCAGTACTTC. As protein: CASSQGSLGTYEQYF.

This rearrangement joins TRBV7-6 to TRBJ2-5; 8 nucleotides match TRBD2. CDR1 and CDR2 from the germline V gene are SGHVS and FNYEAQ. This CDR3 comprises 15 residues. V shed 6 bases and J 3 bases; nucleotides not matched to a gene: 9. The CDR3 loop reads CASRPISGGEETQYF. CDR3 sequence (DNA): TGTGCCAGCAGGCCAATTTCCGGGGGGGAAGAGACCCAGTACTTC.